This TCR beta chain was identified during a study of shared clonotypes between healthy human individuals. Deep-level assay runs were performed. The data were produced by immunoSEQ multiplex PCR, yet TCRdb's version contains in-frame clones alone and is incomplete. The profile shows approximately 340,000 clones, around 67% of them singletons. The CDR3 is 11 residues long. Germline assignment: CDR1 SGDLS and CDR2 YYNGEE. V dropped 0 bases and J dropped 9 bases, with 7 bases sitting between them. This clone came up a few times. What it binds is unknown. General study findings and limits: Clonotypes not shared had lower generation probabilities than those common to all four donors. The represented genetic and exposure-history diversity was limited by the small number of donors. Naive CD4 clonotypes overlapped across a few donors at roughly 4.5%.

The sample was memory CD4+ T cells sorted from blood. Subset specified: CD45RA-negative fraction. J is TRBJ2-7 and V is TRBV9; maybe TRBD1 (5 bases). This clonotype was obtained from a man aged 25-45 years in good health. CDR3 sequence reads: CASSVAGSQYF. CDR3 coding DNA: TGTGCCAGCAGCGTAGCAGGGTCGCAGTACTTC.